Listed below are T cell receptor beta chains from one sample, sequenced in a study of response to subunit inactivated influenza vaccine. TCRdb re-analysed the RT-PCR reads in MiXCR, keeping a single row per CDR3 protein. Among roughly 500,000 distinct CDR3 sequences listed, approximately 17% were seen once. The starting material was CD4+ T cells sorted from PBMCs, obtained around 25 months after vaccination. The receptors were sampled from a man aged 50 to 69 who received an inactivated influenza vaccine. Each CDR3 is given with its conserved first and last residue. Each record gives: D gene, clone size, J gene, V gene, CDR3 protein, CDR3 DNA. A D gene is named only where the DNA matches it firmly. Clone size is not always given. Where it is, it says once, few, many or a class for expanded clones.

TRBD2 . TRBJ2-4 TRBV4-3 CASSQDAGGYGAKNIQYF TGCGCCAGCAGCCAAGACGCGGGGGGGTATGGTGCCAAAAACATTCAGTACTTC
. few TRBJ2-1 TRBV6-1 CASTKGGLGTPYNEQFF TGTGCCAGCACCAAAGGGGGCTTGGGGACTCCCTACAATGAGCAGTTCTTC
. few TRBJ2-1 TRBV3-1 CASSQVRRNEQFF TGTGCCAGCAGCCAAGTTCGAAGGAATGAGCAGTTCTTC
TRBD1 . TRBJ1-6 TRBV29-1 CSLDRERWMGSPLHF TGCAGCTTGGACAGGGAAAGGTGGATGGGATCACCCCTCCACTTT
. . TRBJ2-2 TRBV2 CASKSSGVNTGELFF TGTGCCAGCAAGAGTAGCGGAGTGAACACCGGGGAGCTGTTTTTT
. few TRBJ2-5 TRBV5-1 CASFAQETQYF TGCGCCAGCTTTGCCCAAGAGACCCAGTACTTC
. few TRBJ2-2 TRBV3-1 CASSTGREWDTGELFF TGTGCCAGCAGTACTGGTCGGGAGTGGGACACCGGGGAGCTGTTTTTT
TRBD2 many TRBJ2-7 TRBV14 CASSRLLTSGTYEQYF TGTGCCAGCAGCCGACTCCTGACTAGCGGCACCTACGAGCAGTACTTC
TRBD1 . TRBJ1-2 TRBV3-1 CASSPGQGNYYGYTF TGTGCCAGCAGCCCGGGACAGGGGAACTACTATGGCTACACCTTC
. few TRBJ2-2 TRBV7-2 CASSLVLRELFF TGTGCCAGCAGCTTAGTCCTCCGGGAGCTGTTTTTT
. few TRBJ1-5 TRBV2 CASSEGEILYSNQPQHF TGTGCCAGCAGTGAAGGGGAGATCCTTTATAGCAATCAGCCCCAGCATTTT
. . TRBJ1-1 TRBV5-1 CASSLKYGSAGTEAFF TGCGCCAGCAGCTTGAAGTACGGTAGCGCGGGCACTGAAGCTTTCTTT
. . TRBJ1-2 TRBV25-1 CASSESGGGYGYTF TGTGCCAGCAGTGAATCCGGAGGCGGCTATGGCTACACCTTC
TRBD1 . TRBJ2-7 TRBV7-2 CAGSFQGASEQYF TGTGCCGGCAGCTTCCAGGGGGCGAGCGAGCAGTACTTC
. . TRBJ1-5 TRBV4-2 CASSQGDGGAIHQPQHF TGTGCCAGCAGCCAAGGGGATGGGGGAGCAATTCATCAGCCCCAGCATTTT
TRBD2 few TRBJ2-5 TRBV28 CASSFGLAGNQETQYF TGTGCCAGCAGTTTTGGACTAGCGGGGAACCAAGAGACCCAGTACTTC
. . TRBJ1-1 TRBV29-1 CSVERGGGTEAFF TGCAGCGTTGAGAGGGGCGGGGGGACTGAAGCTTTCTTT
. . TRBJ2-1 TRBV11-1 CASSLGRSVNEQFF TGTGCCAGCAGCTTAGGTCGGTCTGTAAATGAGCAGTTCTTC
TRBD1 few TRBJ2-1 TRBV6-4 CASSDIWDREPTNEQFF TGTGCCAGCAGTGACATCTGGGACAGGGAACCCACCAATGAGCAGTTCTTC
TRBD2 . TRBJ2-1 TRBV11-1 CASSLGFKRTSSSYNEQFF TGTGCCAGCAGCTTAGGTTTCAAAAGGACTAGTAGCTCCTACAATGAGCAGTTCTTC
TRBD1 . TRBJ1-5 TRBV20-1 CSARSGTGGQPQHF TGCAGTGCTAGATCGGGGACAGGCGGACAGCCCCAGCATTTT
TRBD1 many TRBJ1-5 TRBV20-1 CSASPGQYSNQPQHF TGCAGTGCCTCTCCGGGACAGTATAGCAATCAGCCCCAGCATTTT
. few TRBJ1-5 TRBV6-6 CASSLDHQPQHF TGTGCCAGCAGCCTAGATCATCAGCCCCAGCATTTT
TRBD1 many TRBJ2-5 TRBV12-3/TRBV12-4 CASSLDRGTQYF TGTGCCAGCAGTTTAGACAGGGGGACCCAGTACTTC
. . TRBJ2-2 TRBV20-1 CSARQTTGTGELFF TGCAGTGCTAGACAAACCACAGGGACCGGGGAGCTGTTTTTT
TRBD2 . TRBJ2-1 TRBV28 CASSTGTSGRREQFF TGTGCCAGCAGTACAGGGACTAGCGGGAGGAGGGAGCAGTTCTTC
. few TRBJ2-1 TRBV18 CASSPPLQGRYNEQFF TGTGCCAGCTCACCACCGCTTCAGGGCCGATACAATGAGCAGTTCTTC
TRBD2 many TRBJ2-1 TRBV20-1 CSAREGLAGYNEQFF TGCAGTGCTAGAGAGGGACTAGCGGGATACAATGAGCAGTTCTTC
. few TRBJ2-1 TRBV3-1 CASSQGPLSYNEQFF TGTGCCAGCAGCCAAGGACCCCTCTCCTACAATGAGCAGTTCTTC